The sequence of this T cell receptor (beta chain) was determined in a study of vaccination and CD4 T cells after COVID-19 (dated by TCRdb to 2022 to 2024). The study in broad terms: Every convalescent patient had a positive nasal swab PCR test for SARS-CoV-2, with mild disease in eight to ten patients and severe disease in one. For stimulating the cultures, overlapping spike peptide pools were used, derived from SARS-CoV-2 as well as from the common cold coronaviruses HCoV-NL63, HCoV-OC43 and HCoV-229E. The convalescent cohort included six males and four females, with two Hispanic individuals, seven Caucasians, two Asians and one multiracial person. In 10 COVID-19 convalescent patients and a few infection-naive healthy vaccine recipients, researchers compared the spike-specific CD4+ TCR repertoire from before mRNA vaccination with the repertoire from after. Control cultures received a CEFX viral epitope pool as the positive control, an HIV-1 Nef peptide pool as the negative control, or no peptide. Post-COVID blood samples were collected from convalescent patients a median of around 100 days after diagnosis, with a range of about 30 to 180 days. Post-vaccine blood samples were collected a median of about 72 days after the second vaccine dose, ranging from about 12 to 250 days. Participants got two doses of the Pfizer-BioNTech BNT162b2 vaccine (n=8) or two doses of the Moderna mRNA-1273 vaccine (n=2). What the work shows at the level of the full study, not this receptor alone: Of the vaccine-specific clones in convalescent patients, 304 of 307, or nearly all, reacted only to SARS-CoV-2 spike and did not cross-react with common cold coronaviruses. The number of convalescent patients in the study was relatively small, and the study did not examine early timepoints following natural infection. The median number of SARS-CoV-2-reactive clonotypes rose from 20 to 25 after infection to 38 after vaccination, but the change was not significant. In convalescent patients, a median around 90% of post-vaccine SARS-CoV-2-reactive clones were detected only after vaccination, suggesting vaccine-specific priming.

CDR1 MNHNS and CDR2 SASEGT were looked up in the germline V gene. Clipping removes 6 bases from V and 7 bases from J, with 14 as the unmatched junction base count. The CDR3 runs 15 residues from the cysteine to the phenylalanine. The CDR3 DNA has 45 bases and is translated from base 1. Library creation used PCR. TCR sequencing of DNA from cultured CD4+ T cells used the Oncomine TCR Beta short-read assay at the Johns Hopkins FTIC core. The QIAamp micro DNA kit was used to extract genomic DNA from the cultured CD4+ T cells. Oncomine TCR Beta libraries made from cultured CD4+ T cells were pooled using unique dual indexes and sequenced on an Illumina iSeq 100. Per the authors' processing: Non-productive sequences were removed, and CDR3s that did not start with C, did not end with F or W, or were shorter than 7 amino acids were discarded. The MANAFEST web application identified antigen-specific clonotypes by comparing peptide-stimulated wells against reference wells and other culture wells. Positive clones required FDR below 0.05, an odds ratio above 5, and productive frequency above 0.1% in at least two of three replicate wells. Clonotypes that were significantly expanded in both SARS-CoV-2 spike wells and at least one common cold coronavirus spike condition were defined as cross-reactive. Using R version 3.6.1, CDR3 homology was evaluated through Levenshtein distances (stringdist) along with unrooted phylogenetic trees (ape). TCRdb handled the public reads itself, with Q25 trimming in fastp and clone calling in MiXCR, and kept productive beta chains. Records with the same CDR3 protein are collapsed into one entry carrying the most frequent genes and DNA. TCRdb, not the original authors, processed these V and J calls. This sample gives 9,500 to 15,000 distinct CDR3 sequences in total; about 75% of them show up just once. The biggest ten clones account for around a tenth of the sample.

The meaning of the sample's treatment or condition label: approximately 9-day PBMC culture with coronavirus spike peptide pools or control peptides (ViraFEST assay). The ViraFEST assay, used in the study, expanded antigen-specific T cells with peptide pools and then identified the expanded clonotypes through TCR sequencing. The convalescent patients' positive SARS-CoV-2 PCR tests fell between March and December 2020, which was before the Alpha, Beta and Delta variants emerged in the United States. Each well held about 1.8 million PBMCs cultured with approximately 10 ug/ml peptide pools in IMDM containing 5% human AB serum and 9.5 to 10 IU/ml IL-2. On days 3 and 7, half of the culture medium was replaced with fresh IL-2-containing medium. CD4+ T cells were isolated after roughly 10 days of culture through negative selection using the EasySep CD4+ T cell isolation kit. Ficoll-Paque Plus gradient centrifugation was used to isolate PBMCs from whole blood, and the isolated PBMCs were then either used fresh or cryopreserved at -140C. Each culture condition was generally run in triplicate wells.

This clonotype registers as large (0.1 to 1%) within its sample. Its antigen has not been determined. No much larger clonotype is one base removed from it; base qualities were not supplied. The chain is assembled from TRBV6-1 and TRBJ1-2; 7 central bases correspond to TRBD1. The sequenced material came from CD4+ T cells from blood, cultured in vitro. This TCR derives from a human donor who had recovered from COVID-19. The CDR3 reads CASRAGTDFSSGYTF. The nucleotides read TGTGCCAGCAGGGCCGGGACAGACTTTTCCTCTGGCTACACCTTC.